What follows are 18 T cell receptor beta chains derived from one specimen sequenced in a study of CD8 T cells in ankylosing spondylitis. TCRdb analysed the 5' RACE reads with MiXCR anew, one entry per CDR3 protein. The profile covers around 150,000 distinct CDR3 sequences, with around 43% appearing a single time and around 15% taken by the ten largest. The sequenced sample consisted of synovial fluid, either unsorted or a sorted T cell fraction (not recorded which). The receptors were gathered from a male donor with ankylosing spondylitis.

The table lists this clonotype with a few counts. V is TRBV6-5 and J is TRBJ2-1; no clear D gene. The CDR3 runs 13 residues. V was trimmed by 2 bases and J by 9 bases, leaving 11 bases between them. CDR1 and CDR2 (germline): MNHEY, SVGAGI. The CDR3 region is CASSYAPRVEQFF. DNA for the CDR3: TGTGCCAGCAGTTACGCCCCTCGAGTTGAGCAGTTCTTC.

This clonotype was picked up many times. The chain uses TRBV29-1 and TRBJ2-2; 10 nucleotides match TRBD2. V gave up 6 bases and J gave up 7 bases; unmatched junction bases: 5. Germline V lookup: CDR1 SQVTM, CDR2 ANQGSEA. The CDR3 loop spans 13 amino acids. CDR3 residues: CSVVAGGLGELFF. The CDR3, as DNA: TGCAGCGTAGTAGCGGGGGGTCTCGGGGAGCTGTTTTTT.

Notes on this clonotype: This sequence may be a read error, since a much larger clone differs from it by one base. As the CDR3 is not closed by the conserved phenylalanine or tryptophan, this likely results from a read error. V is TRBV5-1 and J is TRBJ1-1; possibly TRBD1 for D (6 bases). The CDR3 is made up of 13 amino acids. V was clipped by 5 bases and J by 4 bases, with 12 bases between them. Germline assignment: CDR1 SGHRS and CDR2 YFSETQ. The CDR3 here is CASRPGAGTEAFL. The DNA of the CDR3 is TGCGCCAGCAGGCCAGGGGCCGGCACTGAAGCTTTCCTT.

This clonotype was seen a few times. The CDR3 sequence: CSAGAAGSYNEQFF. The CDR3 DNA follows: TGCAGTGCTGGGGCAGCGGGCTCCTACAATGAGCAGTTCTTC. This chain connects TRBV20-1 to TRBJ2-1; a possible D gene is TRBD2 (6 bases). With 5 bases removed from V and 0 bases from J, the gap between germline ends came to 11 bases. CDR1 DFQATT and CDR2 SNEGSKA come from the germline V gene (reference sequence). CDR3 length: 14 residues.

The CDR3 sequence is CSAKGGGGDTGELFF. CDR3 nucleotides: TGCAGTGCTAAAGGGGGAGGGGGGGACACCGGGGAGCTGTTTTTT. The chain is built from TRBV20-1 and TRBJ2-2; TRBD2 is a possible D gene (7 bases). This CDR3 spans 15 amino acids. Germline V gene sequence: CDR1 DFQATT, CDR2 SNEGSKA (reference sequence). V gave up 4 bases and J gave up 3 bases, with 15 bases separating them.

The gene calls are TRBV7-9 and TRBJ1-6, with D unresolved. This CDR3 comprises 17 residues. Trimming removed 1 base at V and 0 bases at J, with 10 bases between. Germline CDR1 SEHNR, CDR2 FQNEAQ (reference sequence). CDR3 region: CASSLDLESSYNSPLHF. The CDR3 bases are TGTGCCAGCAGCTTAGACCTCGAAAGCTCCTATAATTCACCCCTCCACTTT.

The chain employs TRBV7-3 and TRBJ2-3; tentative D call: TRBD1 (6 bases). Trimming removed 6 bases at V and 2 bases at J, with 9 bases between. The CDR3 spans 13 residues. CDR1 SGHTA and CDR2 FQGTGA come from the germline V gene. CDR3 amino acids: CASRDSNTDTQYF. CDR3 coding DNA: TGTGCCAGCAGGGACAGCAACACAGATACGCAGTATTTT.

The gene calls are TRBV4-1 and TRBJ1-1, with 7 bases that match TRBD1. V shed 2 bases and J 7 bases; nucleotides not matched to a gene: 7. CDR1 is MGHRA, CDR2 YSYEKL, per germline. CDR3 length: 14 amino acids. The CDR3 spells CASSQRTGPNEAFF. For the CDR3, the DNA is TGCGCCAGCAGCCAACGGACAGGACCAAATGAAGCTTTCTTT.

This chain uses TRBV18 with TRBJ2-7; D not resolved. The V end was cut by 3 bases, the J end by 2 bases, with 20 bases between. Germline CDR1 and CDR2: KGHSH and LQKENI. This CDR3 spans 17 amino acids. The CDR3 region has the DNA TGTGCCAGCTCACCCCGTTCGACCGAACCCATGCCCTACGAGCAGTACTTC. As protein: CASSPRSTEPMPYEQYF.

This clonotype was counted a few times. This chain joins TRBV5-1 and TRBJ1-5; D unclear. V lost 3 bases to trimming and J lost 6 bases, with 13 bases between them. Germline V gives CDR1 SGHRS, CDR2 YFSETQ. The CDR3 covers 14 residues. The CDR3 nucleotides are TGCGCCAGCAGCTATTACCCTGAGGGTCAGCCCCAGCATTTT. The encoded protein is CASSYYPEGQPQHF.

This clonotype was seen a handful of times. The chain is built from TRBV15 and TRBJ2-5; 8 bases are shared with TRBD1. After removal of 5 bases from V and 1 base from J, the junction contained 3 bases not matched to a gene. This CDR3 has 14 amino acids. The germline V gene has CDR1 LNHNV and CDR2 YYDKDF (reference sequence). CDR3 in amino acids: CATSGQGAQETQYF. CDR3 DNA: TGTGCCACCAGCGGTCAGGGGGCCCAAGAGACCCAGTACTTC.

This clonotype was observed a handful of times. V gene TRBV29-1 combines with J gene TRBJ1-1; unclear D gene. V gave up 3 bases and J gave up 4 bases, with 6 bases separating them. Germline V gives CDR1 SQVTM, CDR2 ANQGSEA. This CDR3 is 11 amino acids long. The CDR3 DNA reads as TGCAGCGTTGACCCAGGCACTGAAGCTTTCTTT. It codes for CSVDPGTEAFF.

The V call is TRBV7-8, the J call TRBJ1-1; 7 bases map to TRBD1. V shed 5 bases, J shed 6 bases, and the junction held 12 bases outside the gene matches. Germline V gene sequence: CDR1 SGHVS, CDR2 FQNEAQ. This CDR3 spans 15 amino acids. CDR3 region: CASSPEDHRGAEAFF. DNA of the CDR3: TGTGCCAGCAGCCCCGAGGATCACAGGGGTGCTGAAGCTTTCTTT.

In DNA, the CDR3 is TGTGCCACCCAACGGGGCCTGGGGTTCTATGGCTACACCTTC. It is translated as CATQRGLGFYGYTF. V gene TRBV5-6 combines with J gene TRBJ1-2; perhaps TRBD1 as D (5 bases). V gave up 9 bases and J gave up 4 bases, with 19 bases separating them. In germline, CDR1 is SGHDT, CDR2 YYEEEE. The CDR3 covers 14 residues.

The V and J genes are TRBV4-1 and TRBJ2-7; 7 bases are shared with TRBD2. Germline V lookup: CDR1 MGHRA, CDR2 YSYEKL. The J segment lost 3 bases and the V segment lost 4 bases, leaving 12 bases of the junction unmatched. The CDR3 spans 16 residues. The CDR3 DNA reads TGCGCCAGCAGCCCCTTCGGGGGGTCTTCCGTCTACGAGCAGTACTTC. Its translation is CASSPFGGSSVYEQYF.

This clonotype was seen more than once but under ten times. CDR3 bases: TGTGCCAGCAGTAGCGGGACACCGAGGGAGACCCAGTACTTC. It specifies CASSSGTPRETQYF. The chain uses TRBV12-3 or TRBV12-4 and TRBJ2-5; weak D call: TRBD2 (7 bases). CDR3 length equals 14 residues. Between the trimmed V and J ends, which lost 5 bases and 5 bases, there was a span of 15 bases.

The chain joins TRBV16 to TRBJ2-7; D gene ambiguous. CDR3 size: 14 residues. Germline-derived CDR1 and CDR2 are KGHSY and FQNENV. V was cut by 4 bases and J by 3 bases, with 13 bases left in between. The CDR3 region has the DNA TGTGCCAGCAGCCCCACCCACGGATTCTACGAGCAGTACTTC. Its translation is CASSPTHGFYEQYF.

This sequence joins TRBV27 and TRBJ2-6, with 7 bases aligning to TRBD1. V dropped 7 bases and J dropped 5; count of bases not matched to a gene: 8. The CDR3 has 15 residues. Germline values: CDR1 MNHEY, CDR2 SMNVEV (reference sequence). The CDR3 region has the DNA TGTGCCAGCACGAGGGGGCACCCGAGGGCCAACGTCCTGACTTTC. As protein: CASTRGHPRANVLTF.